This T cell receptor beta chain derives from a study of T cell repertoires and HLA-DP antigens. Findings and limits, study-wide: Average cumulative frequency of previously undetected clones was under 40% against one allele and less than 60% against the other. A non-physiological HeLa system presented antigen to total CD4+ responders.

Each pre-culture CD4+ sample aimed for hundreds of thousands of T cell genomes at deep resolution. The protocol was immunoSEQ multiplex PCR, while the TCRdb copy is restricted to in-frame clones and leaves out a portion. This table has about 73,000 clones, about four fifths appearing once. To note about this clone: Its target is unknown.

The germline CDR1 and CDR2 sequences are SGDLS and YYNGEE. Trimming cost V 4 bases and J 4 bases; bases outside gene matches: 10. The length of the CDR3 is 15 residues. The genes are TRBV9 and TRBJ1-2; 7 bases line up with TRBD1. The sequenced material came from CD4+ T cells from PBMCs. The clonotype comes from a man aged 55 to 69 in good health and CMV-seronegative. Here the CDR3 reads CASSPDRVGGYGYTF. Written as DNA, the CDR3 is TGTGCCAGCAGCCCCGACAGGGTTGGAGGCTATGGCTACACCTTC.